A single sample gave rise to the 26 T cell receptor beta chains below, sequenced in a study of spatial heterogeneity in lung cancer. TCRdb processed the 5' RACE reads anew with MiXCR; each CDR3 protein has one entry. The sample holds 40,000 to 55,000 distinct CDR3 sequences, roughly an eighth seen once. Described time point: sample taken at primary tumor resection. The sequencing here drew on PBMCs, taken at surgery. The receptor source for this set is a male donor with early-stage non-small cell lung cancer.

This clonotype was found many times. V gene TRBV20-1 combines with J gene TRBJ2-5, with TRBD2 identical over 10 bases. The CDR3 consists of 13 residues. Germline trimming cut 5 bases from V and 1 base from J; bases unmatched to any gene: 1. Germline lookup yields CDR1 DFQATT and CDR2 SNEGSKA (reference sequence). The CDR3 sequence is CSAGLAVQETQYF. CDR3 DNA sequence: TGCAGTGCTGGACTAGCGGTCCAAGAGACCCAGTACTTC.

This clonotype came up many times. CDR3 DNA: TGTGCCAGCAGTTTATCATCCGGGAACCTCTATGGCTACACCTTC. Its translation: CASSLSSGNLYGYTF. The chain employs TRBV27 and TRBJ1-2; D gene ambiguous. V lost 0 bases and J lost 4, with 12 bases in between. The CDR3 is 15 residues long. CDR1 is MNHEY, CDR2 SMNVEV, per germline (reference sequence).

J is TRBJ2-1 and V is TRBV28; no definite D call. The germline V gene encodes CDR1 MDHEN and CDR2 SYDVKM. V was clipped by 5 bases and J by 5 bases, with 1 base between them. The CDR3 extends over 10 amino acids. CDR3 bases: TGTGCCAGCAGTGACAATGAGCAGTTCTTC. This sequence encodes CASSDNEQFF.

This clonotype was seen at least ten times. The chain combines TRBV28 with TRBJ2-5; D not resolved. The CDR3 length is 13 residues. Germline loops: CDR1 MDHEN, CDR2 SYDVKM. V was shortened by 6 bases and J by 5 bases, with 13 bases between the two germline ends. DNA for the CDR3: TGTGCCAGCAGCCAAAGGGTCCCGGAGACCCAGTACTTC. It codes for CASSQRVPETQYF.

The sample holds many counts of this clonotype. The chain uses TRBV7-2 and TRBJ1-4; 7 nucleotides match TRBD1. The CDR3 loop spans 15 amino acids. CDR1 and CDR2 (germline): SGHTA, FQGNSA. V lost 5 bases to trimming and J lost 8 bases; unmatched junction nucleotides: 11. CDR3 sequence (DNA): TGTGCCAGCAGCCCGAGCCGGGCCAGGGGGGAAAAACTGTTTTTT. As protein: CASSPSRARGEKLFF. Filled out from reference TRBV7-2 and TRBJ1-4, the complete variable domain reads GAGVSQSPSNKVTEKGKDVELRCDPISGHTALYWYRQSLGQGLEFLIYFQGNSAPDKSGLPSDRFSAERTGGSVSTLTIQRTQQEDSAVYLCASSPSRARGEKLFFGSGTQLSVL.

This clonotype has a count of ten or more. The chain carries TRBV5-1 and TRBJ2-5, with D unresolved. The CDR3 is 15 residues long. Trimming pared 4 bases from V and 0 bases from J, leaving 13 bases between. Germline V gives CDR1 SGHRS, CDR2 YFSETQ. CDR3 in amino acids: CASSPGRPYQETQYF. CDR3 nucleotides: TGCGCCAGCAGCCCCGGACGGCCGTACCAAGAGACCCAGTACTTC. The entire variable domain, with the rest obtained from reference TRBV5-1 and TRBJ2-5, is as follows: KAGVTQTPRYLIKTRGQQVTLSCSPISGHRSVSWYQQTPGQGLQFLFEYFSETQRNKGNFPGRFSGRQFSNSRSEMNVSTLELGDSALYLCASSPGRPYQETQYFGPGTRLLVL.

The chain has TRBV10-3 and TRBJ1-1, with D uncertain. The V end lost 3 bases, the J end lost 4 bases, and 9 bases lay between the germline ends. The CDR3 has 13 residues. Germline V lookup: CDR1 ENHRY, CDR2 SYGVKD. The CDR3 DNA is TGTGCCATCAGTGATGGGGTACCCACTGAAGCTTTCTTT. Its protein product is CAISDGVPTEAFF.

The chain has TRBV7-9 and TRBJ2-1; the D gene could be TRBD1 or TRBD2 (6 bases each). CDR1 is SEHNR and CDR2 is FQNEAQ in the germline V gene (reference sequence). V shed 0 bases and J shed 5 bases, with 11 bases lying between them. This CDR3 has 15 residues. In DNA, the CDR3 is TGTGCCAGCAGCTTAGCAGGGGGGCCCCACAATGAGCAGTTCTTC. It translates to CASSLAGGPHNEQFF.

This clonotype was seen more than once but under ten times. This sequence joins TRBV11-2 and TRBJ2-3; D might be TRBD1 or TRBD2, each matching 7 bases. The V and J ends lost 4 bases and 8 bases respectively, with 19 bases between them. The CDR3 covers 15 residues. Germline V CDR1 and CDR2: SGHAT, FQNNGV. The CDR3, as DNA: TGTGCCAGCAGCTCTAACCCTACAGGGGAGGGTACGCAGTATTTT. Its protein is CASSSNPTGEGTQYF. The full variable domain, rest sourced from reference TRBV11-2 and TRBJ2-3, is EAGVAQSPRYKIIEKRQSVAFWCNPISGHATLYWYQQILGQGPKLLIQFQNNGVVDDSQLPKDRFSAERLKGVDSTLKIQPAKLEDSAVYLCASSSNPTGEGTQYFGPGTRLTVL.

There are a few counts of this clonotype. CDR3 DNA: TGTGCCAGCAGCTTAGGCTCAGTCACCAATTCACCCCTCCACTTT. Its translation is CASSLGSVTNSPLHF. J is TRBJ1-6 and V is TRBV7-8; D unresolved. The CDR3 consists of 15 residues. Trimming left V 1 base short and J 7 bases short, with 11 bases between. Germline V gene data show CDR1 as SGHVS and CDR2 as FQNEAQ.

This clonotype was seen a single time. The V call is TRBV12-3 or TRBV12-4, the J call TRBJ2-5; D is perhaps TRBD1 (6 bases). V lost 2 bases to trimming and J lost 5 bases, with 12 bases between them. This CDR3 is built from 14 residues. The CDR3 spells CASSLTGNGETQYF. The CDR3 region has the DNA TGTGCCAGCAGTTTAACAGGGAATGGGGAGACCCAGTACTTC.

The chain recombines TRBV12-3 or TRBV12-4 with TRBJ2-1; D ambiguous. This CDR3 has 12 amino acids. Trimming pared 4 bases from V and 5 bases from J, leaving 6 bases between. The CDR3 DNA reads TGTGCCAGCAGTTCCGGAAACAATGAGCAGTTCTTC. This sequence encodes CASSSGNNEQFF.

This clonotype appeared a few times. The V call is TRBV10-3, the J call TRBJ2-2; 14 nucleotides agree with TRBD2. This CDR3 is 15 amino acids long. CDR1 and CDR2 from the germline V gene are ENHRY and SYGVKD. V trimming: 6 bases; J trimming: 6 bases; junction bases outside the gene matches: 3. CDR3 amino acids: CAIRGLAGDSGELFF. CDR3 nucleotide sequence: TGTGCCATCAGGGGACTAGCGGGAGATTCCGGGGAGCTGTTTTTT.

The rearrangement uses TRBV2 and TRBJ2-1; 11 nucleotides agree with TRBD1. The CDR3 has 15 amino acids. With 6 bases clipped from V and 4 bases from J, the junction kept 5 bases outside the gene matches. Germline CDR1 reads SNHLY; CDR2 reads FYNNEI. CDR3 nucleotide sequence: TGTGCCAGCAGACCCGGGACAGGGGGTTACAATGAGCAGTTCTTC. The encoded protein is CASRPGTGGYNEQFF.

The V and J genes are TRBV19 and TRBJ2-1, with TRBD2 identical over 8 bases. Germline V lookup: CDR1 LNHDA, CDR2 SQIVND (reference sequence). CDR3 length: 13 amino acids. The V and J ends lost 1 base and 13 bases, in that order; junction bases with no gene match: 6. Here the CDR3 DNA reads TGTGCCAGTAGTATAGGTTCCCGGGAGGGCCAGTTCTTC. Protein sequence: CASSIGSREGQFF.

Here the CDR3 DNA reads TGTGCCAACACCCCGGCCGACCTGAGGGGTGCCGGGGAGCTGTTTTTT. Translation gives CANTPADLRGAGELFF. V gene TRBV3-1 combines with J gene TRBJ2-2, with D perhaps TRBD1 or TRBD2 (5 bases each). Germline V CDR1 and CDR2: LGHDT, YNNKEL (reference sequence). Deletions cut 10 bases from V and 6 bases from J, with 24 bases between. The CDR3 consists of 16 residues. Based on the CDR3 plus reference TRBV3-1 and TRBJ2-2, the full variable domain is DTAVSQTPKYLVTQMGNDKSIKCEQNLGHDTMYWYKQDSKKFLKIMFSYNNKELIINETVPNRFSPKSPDKAHLNLHINSLELGDSAVYFCANTPADLRGAGELFFGEGSRLTVL.

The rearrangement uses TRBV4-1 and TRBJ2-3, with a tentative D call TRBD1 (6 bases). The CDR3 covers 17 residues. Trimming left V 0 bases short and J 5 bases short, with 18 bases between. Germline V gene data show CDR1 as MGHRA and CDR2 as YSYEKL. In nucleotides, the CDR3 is TGCGCCAGCAGCCAAGACTTGTCAGGGGCTCGTGTAGATACGCAGTATTTT. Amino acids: CASSQDLSGARVDTQYF.

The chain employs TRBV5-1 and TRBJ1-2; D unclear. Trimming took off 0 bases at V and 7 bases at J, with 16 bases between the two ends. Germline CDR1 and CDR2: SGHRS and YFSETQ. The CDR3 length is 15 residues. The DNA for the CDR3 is TGCGCCAGCAGCTTGGACTCGTTGGAGTCCGGTGGCTACACCTTC. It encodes CASSLDSLESGGYTF.

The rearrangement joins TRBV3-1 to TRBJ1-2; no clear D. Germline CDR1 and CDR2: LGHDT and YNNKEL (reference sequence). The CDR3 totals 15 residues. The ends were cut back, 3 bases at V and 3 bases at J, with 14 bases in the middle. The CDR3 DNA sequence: TGTGCCAGCAGCCATAGAAAAATTCTTTACTATGGCTACACCTTC. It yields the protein CASSHRKILYYGYTF.

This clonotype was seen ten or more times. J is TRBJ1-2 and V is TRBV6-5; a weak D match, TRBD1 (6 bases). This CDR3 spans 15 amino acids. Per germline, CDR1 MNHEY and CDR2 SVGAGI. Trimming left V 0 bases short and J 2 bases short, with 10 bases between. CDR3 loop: CASSYSVDSNYGYTF. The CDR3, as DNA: TGTGCCAGCAGTTACTCTGTGGACAGCAACTATGGCTACACCTTC.

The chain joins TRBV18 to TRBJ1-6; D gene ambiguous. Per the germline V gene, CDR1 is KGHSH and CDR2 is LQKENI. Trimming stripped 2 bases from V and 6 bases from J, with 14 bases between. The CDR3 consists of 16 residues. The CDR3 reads CASSPFVMDPNSPLHF. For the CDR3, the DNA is TGTGCCAGCTCACCATTCGTAATGGATCCTAATTCACCCCTCCACTTT.

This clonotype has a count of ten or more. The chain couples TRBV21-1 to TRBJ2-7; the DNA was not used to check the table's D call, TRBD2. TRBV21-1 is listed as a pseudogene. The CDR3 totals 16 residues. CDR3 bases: TGTGCCAGCAGCAAAGTAGCAGGACAAACCCCCTACGAGCAGTACTTC. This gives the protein CASSKVAGQTPYEQYF.

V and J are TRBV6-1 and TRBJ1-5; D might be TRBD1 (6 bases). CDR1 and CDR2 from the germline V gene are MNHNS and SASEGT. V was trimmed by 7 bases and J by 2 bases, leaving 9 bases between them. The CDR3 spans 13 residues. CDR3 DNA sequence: TGTGCCAGCATCCGACAGGGCAATCAGCCCCAGCATTTT. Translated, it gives CASIRQGNQPQHF.

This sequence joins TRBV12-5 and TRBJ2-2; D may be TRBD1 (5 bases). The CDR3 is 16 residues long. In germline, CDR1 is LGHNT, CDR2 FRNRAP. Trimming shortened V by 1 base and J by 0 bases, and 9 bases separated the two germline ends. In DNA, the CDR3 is TGTGCTAGTGGTTTGGGACAGCCCGCGAACACCGGGGAGCTGTTTTTT. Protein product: CASGLGQPANTGELFF.

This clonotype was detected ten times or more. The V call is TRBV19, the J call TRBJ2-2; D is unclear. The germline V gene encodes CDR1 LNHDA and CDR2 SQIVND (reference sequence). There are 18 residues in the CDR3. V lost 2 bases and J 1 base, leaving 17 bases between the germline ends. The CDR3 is CASSIRQANALNTGELFF. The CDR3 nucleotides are TGTGCCAGTAGTATACGGCAGGCTAACGCTTTGAACACCGGGGAGCTGTTTTTT. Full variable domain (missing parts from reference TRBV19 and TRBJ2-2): DGGITQSPKYLFRKEGQNVTLSCEQNLNHDAMYWYRQDPGQGLRLIYYSQIVNDFQKGDIAEGYSVSREKKESFPLTVTSAQKNPTAFYLCASSIRQANALNTGELFFGEGSRLTVL.

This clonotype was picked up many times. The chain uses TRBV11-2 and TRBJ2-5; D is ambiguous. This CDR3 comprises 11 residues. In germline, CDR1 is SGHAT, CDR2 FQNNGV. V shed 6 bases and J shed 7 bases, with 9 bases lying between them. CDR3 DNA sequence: TGTGCCAGCAGTCCTGAGGTGACCCAGTACTTC. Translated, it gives CASSPEVTQYF.